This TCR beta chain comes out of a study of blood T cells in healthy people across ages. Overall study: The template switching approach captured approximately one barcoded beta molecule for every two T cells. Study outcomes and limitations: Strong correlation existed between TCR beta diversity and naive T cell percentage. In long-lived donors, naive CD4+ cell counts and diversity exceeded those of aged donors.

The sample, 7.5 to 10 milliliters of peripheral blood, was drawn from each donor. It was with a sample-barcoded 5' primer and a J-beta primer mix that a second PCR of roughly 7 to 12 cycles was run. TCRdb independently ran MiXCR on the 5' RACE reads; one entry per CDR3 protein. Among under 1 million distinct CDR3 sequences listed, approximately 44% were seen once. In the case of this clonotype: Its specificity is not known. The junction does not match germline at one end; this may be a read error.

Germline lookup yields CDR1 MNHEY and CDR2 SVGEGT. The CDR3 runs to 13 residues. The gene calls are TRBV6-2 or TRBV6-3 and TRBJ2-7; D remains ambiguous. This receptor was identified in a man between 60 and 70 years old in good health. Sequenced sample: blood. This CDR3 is CASSYSMNLEQYF. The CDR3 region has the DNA TGTGCCAGCAGCTACTCAATGAACTTAGAGCAGTACTTC.